This T cell receptor beta chain was profiled in a study of OX40 agonist ivuxolimab in advanced cancers. Study details: Intravenous ivuxolimab was administered to patients every 2 weeks at 0.01 to 10 mg/kg. Age averaged around 60 years (range roughly 23 to 80), and roughly 82% were male.

This CDR3 contains 10 residues. Assay: immunoSEQ multiplex PCR; the TCRdb copy retains only in-frame clones and omits some. The sample lists about 14,000 clones; more than 80% were seen once. The sequence was obtained from an adult with an advanced solid tumor such as melanoma, head and neck, liver or kidney cancer. Material: CD4+ or CD8+ T cells sorted from blood, obtained in a trial of the OX40 agonist ivuxolimab. V and J are TRBV21-1 and TRBJ1-5. TRBV21-1 is a listed pseudogene. The CDR3 DNA reads TGTGCCAGCGGAGGCCGGCCCCAGCATTTT. Encoded protein: CASGGRPQHF.